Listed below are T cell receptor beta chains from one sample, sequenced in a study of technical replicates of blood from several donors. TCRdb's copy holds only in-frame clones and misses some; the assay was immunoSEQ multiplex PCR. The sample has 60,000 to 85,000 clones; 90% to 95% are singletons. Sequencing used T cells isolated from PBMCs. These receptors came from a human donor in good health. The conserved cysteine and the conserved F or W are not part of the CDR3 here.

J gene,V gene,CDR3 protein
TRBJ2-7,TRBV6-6,ASSPGFQYEQY
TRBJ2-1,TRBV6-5,ASSQLTVLNEQF
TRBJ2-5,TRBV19,ATSGAGETQY
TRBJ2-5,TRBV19,ASSPPVQAGIETQY
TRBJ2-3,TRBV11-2,ASSATVLPQGLSTDTQY
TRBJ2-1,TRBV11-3,ASSLDRGLAVYNEQF
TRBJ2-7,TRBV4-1,ASSSISSYEQY
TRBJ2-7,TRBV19,ASSSQGAAYEQY
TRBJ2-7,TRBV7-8,ASSLVVSGNRLYEQY
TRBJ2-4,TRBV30,AWNQGLGSIQY
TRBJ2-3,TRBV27,ASSTGRSTDTQY
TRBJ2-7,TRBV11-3,ASSLRGGLYEQY
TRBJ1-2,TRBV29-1,SVGPTGANYGYT
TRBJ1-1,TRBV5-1,ASSLTENMNTEAF
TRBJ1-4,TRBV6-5,ASSFRDRGNQLF
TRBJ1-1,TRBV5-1,ASMRDRNEAF
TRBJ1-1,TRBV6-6,ASTGSGAKAF
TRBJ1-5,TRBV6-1,ASSPTGSAYQPQH
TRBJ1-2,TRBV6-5,ASRHRGSGYT
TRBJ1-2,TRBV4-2,ASSQDQGSAYGYT
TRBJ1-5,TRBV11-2,ASSPGRGQGARPQH
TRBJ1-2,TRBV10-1,ASSESGRTYT
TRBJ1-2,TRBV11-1,ASSPQGNYGYT
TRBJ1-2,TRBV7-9,ASSLGGTGGLGYT
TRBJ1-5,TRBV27,ASRNRVGQPQH
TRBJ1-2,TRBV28,ASSFWATYGYT
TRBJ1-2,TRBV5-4,ASSSDRDDGYT
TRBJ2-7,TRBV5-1,ASSLAAEGYEQY
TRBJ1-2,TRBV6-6,ASSSTGYGYT
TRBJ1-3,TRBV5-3,ARSLWAGTGGNTIY
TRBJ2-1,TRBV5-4,ASSGGTGGYNEQF